Below are 24 T cell receptor beta chains sequenced from a single sample in a study of Ad26.COV2.S vaccination and SARS-CoV-2 variants. Produced via immunoSEQ multiplex PCR; TCRdb's table is partial and in-frame only. In the table there are under 400,000 clones, around 86% of which are singletons. The treatment denotes: about 20 received Ad26.COV2.S at low or high dose, single or two shots; a few received placebo; per-sample allocation not given. Day 63 after the first injection of vaccine or placebo was the sampling time. Sequenced here: peripheral blood, sampled in a trial of Ad26.COV2.S vaccine versus placebo. These TCRs come from a person between 18 and 65 years old who received the Ad26.COV2.S COVID-19 vaccine or a placebo.

This clone was seen only once. The chain has TRBV5-4 and TRBJ1-2; TRBD1 is a possible D gene (5 bases). CDR1 SGHNT and CDR2 YYREEE come from the germline V gene (reference sequence). V lost 2 bases and J 4 bases, leaving 12 bases between the germline ends. CDR3 size: 14 residues. The CDR3 loop reads CASSFYGAAYGYTF. In nucleotides, the CDR3 is TGTGCCAGCAGCTTTTACGGGGCGGCCTATGGCTACACCTTC.

This chain links TRBV25-1 with TRBJ2-3, with TRBD2 matching over 8 bases. The CDR3 extends over 16 amino acids. From germline, CDR1 is MGHDK and CDR2 SYGVNS. The ends lost 3 bases at V and 4 bases at J; junction bases unmatched: 9. As DNA, the CDR3 is TGTGCCAGCAGTGATTGGGCGGGGGGTATCGCAGATACGCAGTATTTT. Amino acid sequence: CASSDWAGGIADTQYF.

This chain uses TRBV10-2 with TRBJ2-5; D perhaps matches TRBD2 (6 bases). In germline, CDR1 is WSHSY, CDR2 SAAADI. The CDR3 covers 15 residues. Trimming took off 2 bases at V and 5 bases at J, with 15 bases between the two ends. The CDR3 bases are TGCGCCAGCAGTGAGCAAAAAGGTGGGGGGGAGACCCAGTACTTC. Translation gives CASSEQKGGGETQYF.

V gene TRBV29-1 combines with J gene TRBJ1-1; D gene ambiguous. The germline V and J ends were trimmed by 3 bases and 3 bases, with 11 bases remaining between them. CDR1 SQVTM and CDR2 ANQGSEA come from the germline V gene. The CDR3 runs to 13 residues. CDR3 sequence: CSVDSTGHTEAFF. DNA for the CDR3: TGCAGCGTTGACTCGACCGGTCACACTGAAGCTTTCTTT.

The gene calls are TRBV30 and TRBJ2-7; D not resolved. This CDR3 has 12 residues. Looked up from germline, CDR1 is GTSNPN and CDR2 is SVGIG (reference sequence). The V end was cut by 4 bases, the J end by 3 bases, with 10 bases between. The CDR3 nucleotides read TGTGCCTGGACTGGGTTAGGCTACGAGCAGTACTTC. Encoded protein: CAWTGLGYEQYF.

This clone appeared a few times. CDR3 region: CASSPSDRDYRSYEQYF. The CDR3 DNA reads TGTGCCAGCAGCCCCTCAGACAGGGACTACCGATCCTACGAGCAGTACTTC. The genes are TRBV3-1 (or the pseudogene TRBV3-2) and TRBJ2-7, with D perhaps assigned TRBD1 or TRBD2 (7 bases each). From germline, CDR1 is LGHDT and CDR2 YNNKEL (reference sequence). V was cut by 4 bases and J by 1 base, with 20 bases left in between. The CDR3 runs to 17 residues.

The V and J genes are TRBV7-3 and TRBJ2-1, with 9 bases that match TRBD2. The CDR3 has 12 residues. Trimming took 5 bases from V and 8 from J; bases not matched to a gene: 1. CDR1 and CDR2 (germline): SGHTA, FQGTGA. The CDR3 DNA follows: TGTGCCAGCAGCCGGACTAGCGATGAGCAGTTCTTC. Protein product: CASSRTSDEQFF.

This chain connects TRBV9 to TRBJ1-3, with D uncertain. CDR1 and CDR2 (germline): SGDLS, YYNGEE. Trimming left V 4 bases short and J 1 base short, with 9 bases between. CDR3 size: 14 residues. The CDR3 sequence is CASSPSTSGNTIYF. Written as DNA, the CDR3 is TGTGCCAGCAGCCCCTCCACTTCTGGAAACACCATATATTTT.

The J gene is TRBJ1-1, the V gene TRBV5-4, with D possibly being TRBD1 (5 bases). The germline V and J ends were trimmed by 1 base and 6 bases, with 10 bases remaining between them. Looked up from germline, CDR1 is SGHNT and CDR2 is YYREEE (reference sequence). CDR3 size: 13 residues. For the CDR3, the DNA is TGTGCCAGCAGCTTGCCGGGACGAGCTGAAGCTTTCTTT. It translates to CASSLPGRAEAFF. Combining the CDR3 with reference TRBV5-4 and TRBJ1-1 gives the whole variable domain ETGVTQSPTHLIKTRGQQVTLRCSSQSGHNTVSWYQQALGQGPQFIFQYYREEENGRGNFPPRFSGLQFPNYSSELNVNALELDDSALYLCASSLPGRAEAFFGQGTRLTVV.

J is TRBJ1-4 and V is TRBV4-3; 8 bases are shared with TRBD1. Germline-derived CDR1 and CDR2 are LGHNA and YSLEER. J lost 8 bases, V lost 0 bases, and 11 bases had no gene match. This CDR3 has 17 amino acids. The CDR3 loop reads CASSQDGVGQGIEKLFF. CDR3 bases: TGCGCCAGCAGCCAAGATGGCGTCGGACAGGGCATAGAAAAACTGTTTTTT.

CDR3 DNA: TGTGCCATCAGTGGCCTTTCTACAGATACGCAGTATTTT. It yields the protein CAISGLSTDTQYF. The chain joins TRBV10-3 to TRBJ2-3; D is unresolved. Per germline, CDR1 ENHRY and CDR2 SYGVKD. V dropped 4 bases and J dropped 3 bases, with 8 bases sitting between them. The CDR3 runs 13 residues.

The genes are TRBV13 and TRBJ2-7; TRBD1 matches at 8 bases. With V trimmed by 7 bases and J by 1 base, 9 bases remained unmatched. The CDR3 totals 15 residues. CDR1 and CDR2 from the germline V gene are PRHDT and FYEKMQ (reference sequence). The CDR3 here is CASTQGAGESYEQYF. The CDR3 nucleotides are TGTGCCAGCACCCAGGGGGCAGGGGAATCCTACGAGCAGTACTTC.

The rearrangement links TRBV6-2 or TRBV6-3 to TRBJ2-7, with 12 positions matching TRBD1. The V gene's germline CDR1 is MNHEY and CDR2 SVGEGT. There are 16 residues in the CDR3. The V and J ends lost 0 bases and 1 base, in that order; junction bases with no gene match: 1. The CDR3 region is CASSYSGQGASYEQYF. For the CDR3, the DNA is TGTGCCAGCAGTTACTCGGGACAGGGGGCATCCTACGAGCAGTACTTC.

The CDR3 reads CASSQEIGRGEAFF. The DNA of the CDR3 is TGCGCCAGCAGCCAAGAAATTGGCAGGGGCGAAGCTTTCTTT. This sequence joins TRBV4-1 and TRBJ1-1; TRBD1 is a possible D gene (6 bases). The germline gives CDR1 MGHRA, CDR2 YSYEKL. The ends were cut back, 0 bases at V and 8 bases at J, with 13 bases in the middle. The CDR3 extends over 14 amino acids.

This chain uses TRBV4-1 with TRBJ2-1; D may correspond to TRBD1 or TRBD2 (5 bases each). The CDR3 runs 13 residues. Germline V gene lookup returns CDR1 MGHRA and CDR2 YSYEKL. The V gene lost 0 bases and the J gene lost 9 bases, with 9 bases spanning the gap. CDR3 coding DNA: TGCGCCAGCAGCCAAGATCGGGGCCGTGAGCAGTTCTTC. Translated: CASSQDRGREQFF.

The V call is TRBV5-4, the J call TRBJ1-1, with 11 bases lining up with TRBD1. The ends lost 4 bases at V and 6 bases at J; junction bases unmatched: 5. The CDR3 consists of 14 residues. Germline values: CDR1 SGHNT, CDR2 YYREEE (reference sequence). The CDR3 loop reads CASSGGQGASEAFF. In DNA form, the CDR3 reads TGTGCCAGCAGCGGCGGACAGGGGGCTTCTGAAGCTTTCTTT.

The J gene is TRBJ1-3, the V gene TRBV7-8, with no clear D. V was cut by 8 bases and J by 3 bases, with 5 bases left in between. The CDR3 has 11 residues. Germline-derived CDR1 and CDR2 are SGHVS and FQNEAQ. The CDR3 region has the DNA TGTGCCAGCGAAAGTGGAAACACCATATATTTT. This gives the protein CASESGNTIYF. The full variable domain, with the rest looked up from reference TRBV7-8 and TRBJ1-3, is GAGVSQSPRYKVAKRGQDVALRCDPISGHVSLFWYQQALGQGPEFLTYFQNEAQLDKSGLPSDRFFAERPEGSVSTLKIQRTQQEDSAVYLCASESGNTIYFGEGSWLTVV.

This CDR3 is CASSYLGGSSYNSPLHF. CDR3 coding DNA: TGTGCCAGCAGCTATCTCGGGGGAAGCTCCTATAATTCACCCCTCCACTTT. This chain uses TRBV7-8 with TRBJ1-6, with TRBD1 as a possible D gene (5 bases). V was trimmed by 4 bases and J by 0 bases, leaving 13 bases between them. The CDR3 runs to 17 residues. In germline, CDR1 is SGHVS, CDR2 FQNEAQ.

V and J are TRBV6-2 or TRBV6-3 and TRBJ2-5; 10 bases map to TRBD1. CDR3 length equals 13 residues. The V gene's germline CDR1 is MNHEY and CDR2 SVGEGT. J gave up 4 bases and V 6 bases, and 2 bases lay outside the gene matches. As DNA, the CDR3 is TGTGCCAGCAGCAGGGACAGGGGAGAGACCCAGTACTTC. It specifies CASSRDRGETQYF.

This chain links TRBV2 with TRBJ2-1; 8 bases align to TRBD2. V was pared by 7 bases and J by 11 bases, with 13 bases of the junction left unmatched. Germline values: CDR1 SNHLY, CDR2 FYNNEI. The CDR3 runs 14 residues. The CDR3 nucleotides are TGTGCCAGCACCCCCGGGCGGGGGGCCTATCAGCAGTTCTTC. The encoded protein is CASTPGRGAYQQFF. The variable domain in full, with the rest retrieved from reference TRBV2 and TRBJ2-1, is EPEVTQTPSHQVTQMGQEVILRCVPISNHLYFYWYRQILGQKVEFLVSFYNNEISEKSEIFDDQFSVERPDGSNFTLKIRSTKLEDSAMYFCASTPGRGAYQQFFGPGTRLTVL.

V gene TRBV6-1 combines with J gene TRBJ1-2; no definite D call. The CDR3 runs 14 residues. Trimming stripped 2 bases from V and 4 bases from J, with 11 bases between. In germline, CDR1 is MNHNS, CDR2 SASEGT. CDR3 sequence (DNA): TGTGCCAGCAGTGAAATAGGGAACTCCTATGGCTACACCTTC. Its protein product is CASSEIGNSYGYTF.

The chain joins TRBV6-5 to TRBJ1-2; possibly TRBD1 for D (5 bases). The V and J ends lost 2 bases and 2 bases respectively, with 12 bases between them. The CDR3 contains 15 residues. Looked up from germline, CDR1 is MNHEY and CDR2 is SVGAGI. CDR3 protein: CASSYSSGVNYGYTF. CDR3 DNA sequence: TGTGCCAGCAGTTACAGTTCGGGGGTCAACTATGGCTACACCTTC.

The chain carries TRBV10-3 and TRBJ2-7; D not certain. Trimming shortened V by 4 bases and J by 2 bases, and 9 bases separated the two germline ends. Germline CDR1 ENHRY, CDR2 SYGVKD. This CDR3 has 13 residues. The CDR3 DNA is TGTGCCATCAGTGCGGCAGAAACCTACGAGCAGTACTTC. Encoded protein: CAISAAETYEQYF.

The chain joins TRBV3-1 (or the pseudogene TRBV3-2) to TRBJ2-7; 8 nucleotides line up with TRBD1. This CDR3 has 14 residues. CDR1 LGHDT and CDR2 YNNKEL come from the germline V gene (reference sequence). The junction had 5 bases not matched to a gene; V was cut back by 4 bases and J by 3 bases. The DNA for the CDR3 is TGTGCCAGCAGCCTCCGGACAGGGATCTACGAGCAGTACTTC. This encodes CASSLRTGIYEQYF.